The rows below give T cell receptor beta chains drawn from one sample of a study of T cell repertoires in cytomegalovirus infection. TCRdb recomputed calls from the reads with MiXCR, one row per CDR3 protein. The repertoire includes 200,000 or so distinct CDR3 sequences, 28% of them detected once, and 30% to 35% sits in the top ten. The sample taken for sequencing was PBMCs. The receptors shown here come from a human donor in good health (CMV status not recorded). Some clones in this sample may be carry-over from other donors' samples. The CDR3 runs from the conserved cysteine through the conserved F or W. Each record gives: CDR3 DNA, CDR3 protein, clone size, D gene, V gene, J gene. D genes are given only for firm matches. Size values are once, few and many counts, or a class for expanded clones, and some rows have none.

TGTGCCAGCAGCTCCCTGGGTCTTCTAGCGGGGGGCTCCAGAGACGGGGAGCTGTTTTTT	CASSSLGLLAGGSRDGELFF	NA	TRBD2	TRBV7-8	TRBJ2-2
TGCGCCAGCAGCCTCTACCCCTCCTCGACAGCCTTGAACACTGAAGCTTTCTTT	CASSLYPSSTALNTEAFF	NA	NA	TRBV4-1	TRBJ1-1
TGTGCCAGCAGCCTTCTAGCGGGGTCCCGTCCTAGCACAGATACGCAGTATTTT	CASSLLAGSRPSTDTQYF	NA	TRBD2	TRBV5-6	TRBJ2-3
TGTGCCAGCAGCTTGTATGGGACAGGGAATGAAAAACTGTTTTTT	CASSLYGTGNEKLFF	few	TRBD1	TRBV5-6	TRBJ1-4
TGCAGTGCTAGAGATCCAGGACCAAGCAATCAGCCCCAGCATTTT	CSARDPGPSNQPQHF	few	NA	TRBV20-1	TRBJ1-5
TGTGCCAGCAGGCAGGGGGGGACCCGCTACGAGCAGTACTTC	CASRQGGTRYEQYF	few	NA	TRBV2	TRBJ2-7
TGCGCCAGCAGTCACCGAAGGGTACAGGGCTCCTACGAGCAGTACTTC	CASSHRRVQGSYEQYF	NA	NA	TRBV23-1	TRBJ2-7
TGTGCCAGCAGTGAAGGCCCAGGGTCCAATTCACCCCTCCACTTT	CASSEGPGSNSPLHF	NA	NA	TRBV2	TRBJ1-6
TGTGCCAGCAGCCCCTCCGTGGTGCGGCAAGAGACCCAGTACTTC	CASSPSVVRQETQYF	NA	NA	TRBV7-3	TRBJ2-5
TGTGCCAGCAGCCTTCAAACGAGCTCCTACGAGCAGTACTTC	CASSLQTSSYEQYF	many	NA	TRBV7-2	TRBJ2-7
TGCAGTGCTATACAGGGAGATCAGCCCCAGCATTTT	CSAIQGDQPQHF	NA	NA	TRBV20-1	TRBJ1-5
TGTGCCAGCAGTAACCGGGACACTCATCAGCCCCAGCATTTT	CASSNRDTHQPQHF	few	NA	TRBV6-5	TRBJ1-5
TGTGCCAGCAGTGCATTCCCGACAGGGGAGACGTCTGAAGCTTTCTTT	CASSAFPTGETSEAFF	NA	TRBD1	TRBV6-5	TRBJ1-1